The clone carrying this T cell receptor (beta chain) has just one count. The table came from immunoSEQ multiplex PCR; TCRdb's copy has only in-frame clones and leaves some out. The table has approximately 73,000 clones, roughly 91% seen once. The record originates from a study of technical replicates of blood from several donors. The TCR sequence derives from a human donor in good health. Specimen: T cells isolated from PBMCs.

The CDR3 region has the DNA TGTGCCAGCATGGGGGGGGTCTACAATGAGCAGTTCTTC. Amino acid sequence: CASMGGVYNEQFF. The chain uses TRBV2 and TRBJ2-1; TRBD2 agrees at 7 bases. CDR1 is SNHLY, CDR2 FYNNEI, per germline. This CDR3 comprises 13 residues. V shed 7 bases and J 3 bases; nucleotides not matched to a gene: 3. Combining the CDR3 with reference TRBV2 and TRBJ2-1 gives the whole variable domain EPEVTQTPSHQVTQMGQEVILRCVPISNHLYFYWYRQILGQKVEFLVSFYNNEISEKSEIFDDQFSVERPDGSNFTLKIRSTKLEDSAMYFCASMGGVYNEQFFGPGTRLTVL.